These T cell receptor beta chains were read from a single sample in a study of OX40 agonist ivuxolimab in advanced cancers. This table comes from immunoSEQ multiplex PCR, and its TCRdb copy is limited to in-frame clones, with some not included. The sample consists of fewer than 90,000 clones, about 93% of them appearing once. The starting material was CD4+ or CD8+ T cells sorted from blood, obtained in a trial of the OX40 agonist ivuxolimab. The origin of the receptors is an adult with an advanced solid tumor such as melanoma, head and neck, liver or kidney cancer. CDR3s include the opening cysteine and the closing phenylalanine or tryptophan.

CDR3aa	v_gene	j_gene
CASSAGQGVGNTIYF	TRBV9	TRBJ1-3
CATRATAFRGKLFF	TRBV27	TRBJ1-4
CASSTDRAYTF	TRBV9	TRBJ1-2
CASSENGGSYNEQFF	TRBV6-1	TRBJ2-1
CASSPGTYEQYF	TRBV14	TRBJ2-7
CASSLGQGGTGELFF	TRBV6-5	TRBJ2-2
CASSLVPDLNTEAFF	TRBV27	TRBJ1-1
CASSFQGSTDTQYF	TRBV27	TRBJ2-3
CASSFAEGAGPNYGYTF	TRBV5-1	TRBJ1-2
CASSLRTLTYEQYF	TRBV7-3	TRBJ2-7
CASSVGAKINEQFF	TRBV5-6	TRBJ2-1
CASSSSGLAGRIWGTGELFF	TRBV27	TRBJ2-2
CASSHPRDRAPSGANVLTF	TRBV7-9	TRBJ2-6
CASSLNPSYEQYF	TRBV9	TRBJ2-7
CASSLRAEMNEKLFF	TRBV5-1	TRBJ1-4
CASSDIHRGVGNQPQHF	TRBV27	TRBJ1-5
CASSLSDESSYNEQFF	TRBV27	TRBJ2-1
CASTRPGQGSEAFF	TRBV28	TRBJ1-1
CASSLRPLNTEAFF	TRBV5-1	TRBJ1-1
CASSWGTGPGNTIYF	TRBV7-6	TRBJ1-3
CASSEGISYEQYF	TRBV2	TRBJ2-7
CASSLVGTANTEAFF	TRBV7-2	TRBJ1-1
CASSLARGTLSPEAFF	TRBV5-6	TRBJ1-1
CASGLILSAWEAEAFF	TRBV12-5	TRBJ1-1
CASSWSSYNEQFF	TRBV19	TRBJ2-1
CASSVTGTVRREKLFF	TRBV6-1	TRBJ1-4
CATSDRPPGNTIYF	TRBV15	TRBJ1-3
CAAKTGTLYEQFF	TRBV28	TRBJ2-1
CASSGRRGVQETQYF	TRBV5-6	TRBJ2-5
CATGGITPSYEQYF	TRBV28	TRBJ2-7
CASTGQTYEQYF	TRBV5-1	TRBJ2-7
CASSSLGTSGPQGTQYF	TRBV13	TRBJ2-3
CASSLLSGGRETQYF	TRBV7-6	TRBJ2-5
CASSQVPVGKDGYTF	TRBV4-2	TRBJ1-2
CASSLTGGGGEQYF	TRBV5-6	TRBJ2-7
CASSQGALNTEAFF	TRBV19	TRBJ1-1
CASSGYQKSEAYNSPLHF	TRBV25-1	TRBJ1-6
CASSGNTGELFF	TRBV25-1	TRBJ2-2
CASSSGLTPSSYNEQFF	TRBV7-9	TRBJ2-1
CASSGAGGYNEQFF	TRBV6-4	TRBJ2-1
CASSVASGTGYEQFF	TRBV9	TRBJ2-1
CAGGDNQETQYF	TRBV2	TRBJ2-5